Following are 7 T cell receptor beta chains from one sample sequenced in a study of blood T cell repertoires in COVID-19. Some clones are missing from TCRdb's copy, which holds only in-frame ones; the method was immunoSEQ multiplex PCR. The repertoire has more than 250,000 clones, 80% to 85% of them found once; the top ten carry more than 4%. Material for sequencing was PBMCs or T cells enriched from blood (not recorded which). The source of these receptors is a man in his forties who had been exposed to COVID-19.

The chain carries TRBV11-2 and TRBJ1-6, with D unresolved. The CDR3 sequence is 12 residues long. The V end was cut by 5 bases, the J end by 10 bases, with 9 bases between. The germline V gene encodes CDR1 SGHAT and CDR2 FQNNGV. The CDR3: CASSPGGSPLHF. CDR3 nucleotides: TGTGCCAGCAGCCCCGGCGGGTCACCCCTCCACTTT.

The CDR3 DNA reads TGTGCTAGTGGTTTGGTAATTGGACAGGGTCCCACTCAGCCCCAGCATTTT. As protein: CASGLVIGQGPTQPQHF. The chain couples TRBV12-5 to TRBJ1-5; the match to TRBD1 covers 8 bases. V gave up 0 bases and J gave up 6 bases; unmatched junction bases: 10. The CDR3 length is 17 residues. Per the germline V gene, CDR1 is LGHNT and CDR2 is FRNRAP.

This rearrangement joins TRBV7-2 to TRBJ1-6, with D tentatively TRBD1 (5 bases). With 4 bases removed from V and 5 bases from J, the gap between germline ends came to 9 bases. This CDR3 is 14 amino acids long. Germline CDR1 reads SGHTA; CDR2 reads FQGNSA. As DNA, the CDR3 is TGTGCCAGCAGCTCCCGACAGAATAATTCACCCCTCCACTTT. This encodes CASSSRQNNSPLHF.

This chain connects TRBV3-1 (or the pseudogene TRBV3-2) to TRBJ2-7; perhaps TRBD1 as D (6 bases). The CDR3 totals 15 residues. With 1 base removed from V and 3 bases from J, the gap between germline ends came to 13 bases. The germline V gene encodes CDR1 LGHDT and CDR2 YNNKEL (reference sequence). In DNA, the CDR3 is TGTGCCAGCAGCCAAGGTCCAGGGGTTAACTACGAGCAGTACTTC. Amino acids: CASSQGPGVNYEQYF.

This chain connects TRBV27 to TRBJ1-2; maybe TRBD1 (6 bases). CDR3 length: 17 amino acids. V lost 3 bases to trimming and J lost 1 base, with 18 bases between them. Germline values: CDR1 MNHEY, CDR2 SMNVEV (reference sequence). The CDR3 sequence: CASSLAMRTAYNYGYTF. CDR3 DNA: TGTGCCAGCAGTTTGGCCATGCGGACAGCCTATAACTATGGCTACACCTTC.

V is TRBV3-1 (or the pseudogene TRBV3-2) and J is TRBJ1-5; possible D gene TRBD1, 6 bases. V was clipped by 1 base and J by 5 bases, with 9 bases between them. CDR3 length: 14 amino acids. Germline V gene sequence: CDR1 LGHDT, CDR2 YNNKEL (reference sequence). The CDR3 DNA sequence: TGTGCCAGCAGCCAAGGGGGACATCATCAGCCCCAGCATTTT. Translation gives CASSQGGHHQPQHF.

CDR3 residues: CASSQGTRQAYEQYF. The CDR3 DNA sequence: TGTGCCAGCAGCCAAGGAACCCGACAGGCCTACGAGCAGTACTTC. The chain combines TRBV4-2 with TRBJ2-7; TRBD1 might be the D (6 bases). Germline CDR1 reads LGHNA; CDR2 reads YNFKEQ. The CDR3 spans 15 residues. The V and J ends lost 1 base and 2 bases respectively, with 12 bases between them.